The 9 T cell receptor beta chains listed next were all sequenced from one sample in a study of blood T cell repertoires in COVID-19. Only in-frame clones appear in the TCRdb table, and some are missing; sequencing was by immunoSEQ multiplex PCR. Of approximately 160,000 clones in the sample, approximately 85% are singletons; the top ten hold about 1.2%. Sequenced sample: peripheral blood. All receptors derive from a man aged 55-75 years who had recovered from COVID-19.

The chain couples TRBV7-6 to TRBJ2-3; D possibly corresponds to TRBD2 (7 bases). Trimming stripped 2 bases from V and 3 bases from J, with 15 bases between. This CDR3 has 16 residues. The germline V gene encodes CDR1 SGHVS and CDR2 FNYEAQ. CDR3 sequence: CASSLRGGIGTDTQYF. In nucleotides, the CDR3 is TGTGCCAGCAGCTTAAGGGGGGGCATCGGGACAGATACGCAGTATTTT.

CDR3 in DNA: TGTGCCCGCACCCAACAGGCGGACACTGAAGCTTTCTTT. Amino acid sequence: CARTQQADTEAFF. The V gene is TRBV30, the J gene TRBJ1-1; TRBD1 is a possible D gene (5 bases). Germline loops: CDR1 GTSNPN, CDR2 SVGIG (reference sequence). The CDR3 has 13 amino acids. V was shortened by 8 bases and J by 3 bases, with 16 bases between the two germline ends.

The J gene is TRBJ2-1, the V gene TRBV3-1 (or the pseudogene TRBV3-2); D is perhaps TRBD2 (6 bases). V was cut by 0 bases and J by 6 bases, with 24 bases left in between. The CDR3 covers 19 residues. Germline V lookup: CDR1 LGHDT, CDR2 YNNKEL (reference sequence). Written as DNA, the CDR3 is TGTGCCAGCAGCCAAGATCGTAATCGGGGGATAACCTTTTTCAATGAGCAGTTCTTC. Translating it yields CASSQDRNRGITFFNEQFF.

This clone was seen only once. The chain couples TRBV2 to TRBJ2-1; no definite D call. CDR1 is SNHLY and CDR2 is FYNNEI in the germline V gene. Trimming cost V 4 bases and J 4 bases, with 8 bases left between them. The CDR3 has 13 residues. DNA for the CDR3: TGTGCCAGCAGTGGTAACAGTTACAATGAGCAGTTCTTC. Amino acids: CASSGNSYNEQFF.

The rearrangement uses TRBV7-8 and TRBJ1-6; maybe TRBD1 (5 bases). V shed 2 bases and J shed 7 bases, with 12 bases lying between them. The length of the CDR3 is 15 residues. CDR1 is SGHVS and CDR2 is FQNEAQ in the germline V gene. CDR3 sequence reads: CASSLLVRVNSPLHF. In DNA, the CDR3 is TGTGCCAGCAGCTTATTAGTCAGGGTCAATTCACCCCTCCACTTT.

V gene TRBV12-5 combines with J gene TRBJ1-3, with D possibly matching TRBD1 (6 bases). Germline CDR1 LGHNT, CDR2 FRNRAP. The CDR3 totals 18 residues. The V gene lost 6 bases and the J gene lost 1 base, with 22 bases spanning the gap. DNA for the CDR3: TGTGCTAGTGGCTACACGGGGGGGGCTTTGAGGTCTGGAAACACCATATATTTT. Protein product: CASGYTGGALRSGNTIYF.

This clone has a handful of counts. This sequence joins TRBV7-9 and TRBJ1-1; no clear D. Germline values: CDR1 SEHNR, CDR2 FQNEAQ (reference sequence). V lost 8 bases to trimming and J lost 1 base, with 8 bases between them. The CDR3 is 12 amino acids. DNA of the CDR3: TGTGCCAGCGGCACAGAGAACACTGAAGCTTTCTTT. Translating it yields CASGTENTEAFF.

This clone appeared a few times. This rearrangement joins TRBV7-9 to TRBJ1-2; no clear D gene. CDR1 and CDR2 (germline): SEHNR, FQNEAQ (reference sequence). The CDR3 consists of 13 residues. The V end lost 5 bases, the J end lost 0 bases, and 7 bases lay between the germline ends. The CDR3 reads CASSPQTNYGYTF. CDR3 DNA: TGTGCCAGCAGCCCCCAAACTAACTATGGCTACACCTTC.

The V gene is TRBV6-2 or TRBV6-3, the J gene TRBJ1-2; 9 nucleotides line up with TRBD1. The germline V gene encodes CDR1 MNHEY and CDR2 SVGEGT. With 2 bases clipped from V and 3 bases from J, the junction kept 13 bases outside the gene matches. The CDR3 covers 18 residues. The chain's CDR3 is CASSYPAGTGKGDYGYTF. CDR3 coding DNA: TGTGCCAGCAGTTACCCGGCCGGGACAGGGAAGGGCGACTATGGCTACACCTTC.